Listed below are T cell receptor beta chains from one sample, sequenced in a study of cytomegalovirus exposure and HLA in healthy donors. Data came from immunoSEQ multiplex PCR; TCRdb stores just in-frame clones and leaves some out. This table has around 150,000 clones, roughly 80% appearing once. Sequencing was done on a sample of PBMCs. These receptors were obtained from a human donor in good health. Both conserved end residues are part of each CDR3. D genes are given only for firm matches. Size is omitted from some rows. Given values are once, few, many or a class for expanded clones.

size,V,D,J,CDR3,DNA
-,TRBV2,TRBD2,TRBJ2-3,CASSVQRGGTDTQYF,TGTGCCAGCAGTGTGCAGCGGGGGGGCACAGATACGCAGTATTTT
-,TRBV4-1,-,TRBJ1-2,CASSQDGQFYGYTF,TGCGCCAGCAGCCAAGACGGACAATTCTATGGCTACACCTTC
-,TRBV12-5,-,TRBJ2-7,CASGFGYEQYF,TGTGCTAGTGGTTTCGGCTACGAGCAGTACTTC
-,TRBV6-5,-,TRBJ2-7,CASSYRAAGAVYEQYF,TGTGCCAGCAGTTACCGCGCGGCGGGGGCCGTGTACGAGCAGTACTTC
-,TRBV7-9,-,TRBJ1-2,CSSSRDTLEDYGYTF,TGTTCCAGCAGCCGGGACACCCTGGAAGACTATGGCTACACCTTC
-,TRBV19,-,TRBJ1-5,CASSPSSGKADSNQPQHF,TGTGCCAGTAGTCCAAGTAGCGGTAAGGCAGATAGCAATCAGCCCCAGCATTTT
-,TRBV30,TRBD1,TRBJ1-5,CALQTGLNQPQHF,TGTGCCTTGCAGACAGGGCTTAATCAGCCCCAGCATTTT
-,TRBV5-1,TRBD1,TRBJ2-5,CASSSGQGLETQYF,TGCGCCAGCAGCTCGGGACAGGGGTTAGAGACCCAGTACTTC
-,TRBV7-2,-,TRBJ2-2,CASNFAGGGTGELFF,TGTGCCAGCAACTTCGCCGGGGGTGGCACCGGGGAGCTGTTTTTT
-,TRBV9,TRBD1,TRBJ2-7,CARQIRDSPSYEQYF,TGTGCCAGACAAATCCGGGACAGCCCCTCCTACGAGCAGTACTTC
-,TRBV6-6,TRBD1,TRBJ2-7,CASRYTGGNEQYF,TGTGCCAGCAGATATACAGGGGGAAACGAGCAGTACTTC
-,TRBV19,-,TRBJ2-7,CASSPFRAVSYEQYF,TGTGCCAGTAGCCCTTTCAGGGCTGTGTCCTACGAGCAGTACTTC
-,TRBV18,TRBD1,TRBJ1-1,CASSQSGTGSLGAFF,TGTGCCAGCTCACAATCCGGGACAGGGTCGCTTGGGGCTTTCTTT
-,TRBV4-3,TRBD1,TRBJ2-7,CASSQEWTGGTYEQYF,TGCGCCAGCAGCCAGGAATGGACAGGGGGCACCTACGAGCAGTACTTC
-,TRBV23-1,-,TRBJ2-7,CASSPYYRDSEYEQYF,TGCGCCAGCAGTCCATACTACCGGGACTCAGAATACGAGCAGTACTTC
once,TRBV10-1,TRBD2,TRBJ2-7,CASSESALATVYEQYF,TGCGCCAGCAGTGAGTCCGCACTAGCGACCGTTTACGAGCAGTACTTC
-,TRBV5-6,TRBD2,TRBJ2-3,CASSRSSGGYTDTQYF,TGTGCCAGCAGCAGAAGTAGCGGGGGGTACACAGATACGCAGTATTTT
-,TRBV4-3,-,TRBJ1-4,CASSRATGTTNEKLFF,TGCGCCAGCAGCCGGGCGACCGGGACTACTAATGAAAAACTGTTTTTT
-,TRBV5-1,TRBD1,TRBJ1-1,CASSLNVRTGEFLEKTEAFF,TGCGCCAGCAGCTTGAACGTAAGGACAGGGGAATTTCTGGAAAAGACTGAAGCTTTCTTT
-,TRBV7-7,TRBD1,TRBJ2-6,CASSPGQGDISGANVLTF,TGTGCCAGCAGCCCAGGACAGGGCGACATCTCTGGGGCCAACGTCCTGACTTTC
-,TRBV2,-,TRBJ1-2,CASSLGRDYGYTF,TGTGCCAGCAGTTTGGGCAGGGACTATGGCTACACCTTC
-,TRBV6-4,-,TRBJ2-3,CASSAGGEADTQYF,TGTGCCAGCAGTGCCGGCGGGGAAGCAGATACGCAGTATTTT
-,TRBV9,-,TRBJ2-2,CASSVVYTGELFF,TGTGCCAGCAGCGTAGTATACACCGGGGAGCTGTTTTTT
-,TRBV10-3,-,TRBJ2-4,CAISEWGENIQYF,TGTGCCATCAGTGAGTGGGGGGAAAACATTCAGTACTTC
-,TRBV6-1,-,TRBJ1-1,CASSVGYPGNTEAFF,TGTGCCAGCAGTGTTGGATACCCAGGGAACACTGAAGCTTTCTTT
few,TRBV11-3,-,TRBJ2-2,CASSLGGWPFYGELFF,TGTGCCAGCAGCTTAGGAGGTTGGCCCTTCTACGGGGAGCTGTTTTTT
-,TRBV5-1,-,TRBJ2-3,CASSFSGTGDKDTQYF,TGCGCCAGCAGCTTTTCCGGGACTGGTGACAAGGATACGCAGTATTTT
-,TRBV9,-,TRBJ2-1,CASSEGGGVYNEQFF,TGTGCCAGCAGCGAAGGAGGGGGCGTCTACAATGAGCAGTTCTTC